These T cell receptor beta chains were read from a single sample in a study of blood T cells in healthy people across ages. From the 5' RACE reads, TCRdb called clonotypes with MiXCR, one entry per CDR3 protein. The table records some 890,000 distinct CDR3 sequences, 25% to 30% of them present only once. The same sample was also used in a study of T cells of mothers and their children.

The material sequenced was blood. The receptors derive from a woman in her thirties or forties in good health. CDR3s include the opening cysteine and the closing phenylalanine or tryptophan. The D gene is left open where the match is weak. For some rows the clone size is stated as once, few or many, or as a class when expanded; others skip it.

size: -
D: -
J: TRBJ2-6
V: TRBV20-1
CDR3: CSARDRRGGANVLTF
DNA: TGCAGTGCTAGAGATAGGCGTGGCGGGGCCAACGTCCTGACTTTC

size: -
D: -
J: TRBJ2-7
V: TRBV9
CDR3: CASSVGGNGEQYF
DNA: TGTGCCAGCAGCGTAGGAGGGAACGGCGAGCAGTACTTC

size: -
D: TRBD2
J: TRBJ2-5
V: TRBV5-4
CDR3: CASSPKGSGGRRGETQYF
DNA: TGTGCCAGCAGCCCGAAGGGTAGCGGGGGGCGGCGTGGAGAGACCCAGTACTTC

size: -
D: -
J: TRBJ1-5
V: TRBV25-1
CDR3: CASSEGKGDSNQPQHF
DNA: TGTGCCAGCAGTGAGGGGAAAGGGGATAGCAATCAGCCCCAGCATTTT

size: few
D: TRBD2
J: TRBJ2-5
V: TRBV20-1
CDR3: CSASDFSSGGLETQYF
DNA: TGCAGTGCTAGCGACTTCTCTAGCGGGGGGTTGGAGACCCAGTACTTC

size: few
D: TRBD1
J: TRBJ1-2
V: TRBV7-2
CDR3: CASSKEDRGSGYTF
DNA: TGTGCCAGCAGCAAAGAAGACAGGGGCTCTGGCTACACCTTC

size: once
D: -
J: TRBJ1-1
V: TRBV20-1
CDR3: CSARREGSNTEAFF
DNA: TGCAGTGCTAGAAGGGAGGGATCGAACACTGAAGCTTTCTTT

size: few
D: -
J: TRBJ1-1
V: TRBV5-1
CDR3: CASRREGPNTEAFF
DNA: TGCGCCAGCAGGAGGGAGGGACCGAACACTGAAGCTTTCTTT

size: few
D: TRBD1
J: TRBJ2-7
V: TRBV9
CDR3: CASSFRQGAHEQYF
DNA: TGTGCCAGCAGCTTCCGACAGGGGGCCCACGAGCAGTACTTC

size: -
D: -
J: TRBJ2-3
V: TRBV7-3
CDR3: CASSFHSGSDTQYF
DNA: TGTGCCAGCAGCTTCCACTCAGGGTCAGATACGCAGTATTTT

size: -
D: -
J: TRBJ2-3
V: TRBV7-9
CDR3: CASSALGGTGTQYF
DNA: TGTGCCAGCAGCGCGTTGGGGGGAACAGGTACGCAGTATTTT

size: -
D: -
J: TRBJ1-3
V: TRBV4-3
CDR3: CASSRPLDSYSGNTIYF
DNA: TGCGCCAGCAGCCGCCCACTGGACAGCTACTCTGGAAACACCATATATTTT

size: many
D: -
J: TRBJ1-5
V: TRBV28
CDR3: CASSLKLNNQPQHF
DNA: TGTGCCAGCAGTTTAAAACTTAACAATCAGCCCCAGCATTTT

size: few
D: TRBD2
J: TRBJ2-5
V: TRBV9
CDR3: CASSAGLASETQYF
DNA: TGTGCCAGCAGCGCGGGACTAGCCAGCGAGACCCAGTACTTC

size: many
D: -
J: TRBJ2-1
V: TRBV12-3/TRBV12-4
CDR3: CASSSGMETQFF
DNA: TGTGCCAGCAGCTCGGGGATGGAAACGCAGTTCTTC

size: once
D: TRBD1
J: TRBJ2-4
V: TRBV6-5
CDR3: CASSYSQGAASYNEQYF
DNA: TGTGCCAGCAGTTACTCACAGGGGGCGGCCTCCTACAATGAGCAGTACTTC

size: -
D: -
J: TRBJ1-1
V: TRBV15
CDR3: CATSTLGGQLMNTEAFF
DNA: TGTGCCACCAGCACCTTGGGGGGACAACTTATGAACACTGAAGCTTTCTTT

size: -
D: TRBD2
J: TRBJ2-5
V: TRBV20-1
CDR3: CSARDHLAGTQYF
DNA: TGCAGTGCTAGAGATCATCTAGCGGGGACCCAGTACTTC

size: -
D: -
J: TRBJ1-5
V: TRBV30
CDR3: CAWSALGGIQPQHF
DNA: TGTGCCTGGAGTGCTCTTGGGGGGATTCAGCCCCAGCATTTT

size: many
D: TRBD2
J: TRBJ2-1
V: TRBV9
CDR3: CASSVAGTSMAEQFF
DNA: TGTGCCAGCAGCGTAGCGGGGACTAGTATGGCCGAGCAGTTCTTC

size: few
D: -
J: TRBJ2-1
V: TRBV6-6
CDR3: CASSYYPGAPLHGQFF
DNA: TGTGCCAGCAGTTACTACCCAGGGGCTCCGTTGCATGGGCAGTTCTTC

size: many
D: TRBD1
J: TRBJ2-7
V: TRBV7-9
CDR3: CASSPGQVNYEQYF
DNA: TGTGCCAGCAGCCCGGGACAGGTAAACTACGAGCAGTACTTC

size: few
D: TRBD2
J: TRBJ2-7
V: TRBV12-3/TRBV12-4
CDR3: CASSRTSGGFYEQYF
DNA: TGTGCCAGCAGCCGTACTAGCGGGGGCTTTTACGAGCAGTACTTC

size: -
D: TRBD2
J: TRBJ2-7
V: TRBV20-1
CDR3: CSATLAGGQTLTPEQYF
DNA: TGCAGTGCCACCCTAGCGGGGGGTCAAACCCTCACCCCCGAGCAGTACTTC

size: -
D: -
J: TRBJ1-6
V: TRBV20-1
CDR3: CSASRWPYNSPLHF
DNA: TGCAGTGCTAGCAGATGGCCCTATAATTCACCCCTCCACTTT

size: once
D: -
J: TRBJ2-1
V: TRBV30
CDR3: CAWNPGRVNEQFF
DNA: TGTGCCTGGAACCCGGGAAGGGTCAATGAGCAGTTCTTC

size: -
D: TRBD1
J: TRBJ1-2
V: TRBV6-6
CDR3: CAGGQGQIDYTF
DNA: TGTGCCGGAGGACAGGGGCAAATTGACTACACCTTC

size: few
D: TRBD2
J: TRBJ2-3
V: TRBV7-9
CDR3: CASNPDSGGTSSTDTQYF
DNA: TGTGCCAGCAACCCAGATAGCGGGGGGACCAGTAGCACAGATACGCAGTATTTT

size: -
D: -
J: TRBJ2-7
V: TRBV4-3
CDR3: CASSQERGLRFAYEQYF
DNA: TGCGCCAGCAGCCAAGAAAGGGGATTGCGGTTCGCCTACGAGCAGTACTTC

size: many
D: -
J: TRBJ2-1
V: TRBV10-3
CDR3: CAISEFNEQFF
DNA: TGTGCCATCAGTGAGTTCAATGAGCAGTTCTTC

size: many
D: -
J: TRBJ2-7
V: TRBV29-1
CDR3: CSVPGPYEQYF
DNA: TGCAGCGTACCGGGACCCTACGAGCAGTACTTC

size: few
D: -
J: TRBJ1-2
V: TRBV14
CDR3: CASSPLTNYGYTF
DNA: TGTGCCAGCAGCCCTCTCACTAACTATGGCTACACCTTC

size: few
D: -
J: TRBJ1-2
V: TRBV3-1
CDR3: CASSQDQGLRGYTF
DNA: TGTGCCAGCAGCCAAGATCAGGGGCTAAGAGGCTACACCTTC

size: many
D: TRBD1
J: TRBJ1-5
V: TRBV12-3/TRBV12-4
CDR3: CASSPGQGRRNQPQHF
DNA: TGTGCCAGCAGTCCTGGACAGGGGAGGCGCAATCAGCCCCAGCATTTT

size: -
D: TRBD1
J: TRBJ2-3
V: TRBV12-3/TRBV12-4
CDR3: CASSSDRGRGSSTDAQYF
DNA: TGTGCCAGCAGTTCGGACAGGGGGCGCGGGTCTAGCACAGATGCGCAGTATTTT

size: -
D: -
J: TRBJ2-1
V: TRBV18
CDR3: CASSPPRGVSYNEQFF
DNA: TGTGCCAGCTCACCACCGCGCGGGGTCTCCTACAATGAGCAGTTCTTC

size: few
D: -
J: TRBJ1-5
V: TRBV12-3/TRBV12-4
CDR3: CASSFSSGNQPQHF
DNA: TGTGCCAGCAGTTTTTCGTCAGGCAATCAGCCCCAGCATTTT

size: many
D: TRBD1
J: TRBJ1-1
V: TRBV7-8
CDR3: CASSPRTGEIPEAFF
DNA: TGTGCCAGCAGCCCCCGGACAGGGGAGATCCCTGAAGCTTTCTTT

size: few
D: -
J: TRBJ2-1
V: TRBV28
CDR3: CASRGEGGYNEQFF
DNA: TGTGCCAGCAGAGGTGAAGGGGGCTACAATGAGCAGTTCTTC

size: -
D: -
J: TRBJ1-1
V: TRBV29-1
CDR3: CSVEPRAGTEAFF
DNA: TGCAGCGTTGAACCCAGGGCTGGCACTGAAGCTTTCTTT

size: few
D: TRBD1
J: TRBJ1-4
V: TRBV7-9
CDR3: CASSLDRGLSNEKLFF
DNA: TGTGCCAGCAGCCTCGACAGGGGGCTTTCTAATGAAAAACTGTTTTTT

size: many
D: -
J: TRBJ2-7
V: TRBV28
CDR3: CASSLTGDYAYEQYF
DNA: TGTGCCAGCAGCCTGACAGGTGATTATGCCTACGAGCAGTACTTC

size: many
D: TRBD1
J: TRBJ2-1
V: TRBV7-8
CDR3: CASSNRTGFTYNEQFF
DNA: TGTGCCAGCAGCAACCGGACAGGGTTTACCTACAATGAGCAGTTCTTC

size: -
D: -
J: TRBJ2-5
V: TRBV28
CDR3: CASSFYKGRETQYF
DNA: TGTGCCAGCAGCTTTTACAAGGGAAGGGAGACCCAGTACTTC

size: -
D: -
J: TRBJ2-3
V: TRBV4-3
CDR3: CVSSQKQGDTQDF
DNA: TGCGTCAGCAGCCAAAAACAGGGAGATACGCAGGATTTT

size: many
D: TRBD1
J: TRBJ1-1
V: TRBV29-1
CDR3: CSVVDRGKNTEAFF
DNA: TGCAGCGTAGTGGACAGGGGAAAGAACACTGAAGCTTTCTTT

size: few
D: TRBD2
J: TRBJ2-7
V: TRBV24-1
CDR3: CATSEGTSGGPSYEQYF
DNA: TGTGCCACCAGTGAGGGGACTAGCGGGGGACCTTCCTACGAGCAGTACTTC

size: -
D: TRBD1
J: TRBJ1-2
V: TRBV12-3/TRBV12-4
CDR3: CASSPRWGQGALGYGYTF
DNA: TGTGCCAGCAGTCCTCGGTGGGGACAGGGGGCTTTAGGCTATGGCTACACCTTC

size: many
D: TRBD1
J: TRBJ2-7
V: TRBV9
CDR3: CASSAGQIDVYEQYF
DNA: TGTGCCAGCAGCGCGGGACAGATCGACGTATACGAGCAGTACTTC

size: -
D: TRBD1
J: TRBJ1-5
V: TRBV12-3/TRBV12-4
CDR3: CASSLGTGGSQPQHF
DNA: TGTGCCAGCAGTTTGGGGACAGGGGGGAGTCAGCCCCAGCATTTT

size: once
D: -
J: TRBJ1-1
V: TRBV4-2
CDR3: CASSQGGAVNTEAFF
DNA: TGTGCCAGCAGCCAAGGGGGGGCAGTTAACACTGAAGCTTTCTTT

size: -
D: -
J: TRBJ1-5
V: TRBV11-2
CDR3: CASSLDILNRPQHF
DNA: TGTGCCAGCAGCTTAGACATCCTCAATCGGCCCCAGCATTTT